Listed below are T cell receptor beta chains from one sample, sequenced in a study of CD8+CD57+ T cells in acquired aplastic anemia. MiXCR, applied by TCRdb to the reads, yields one record per CDR3 protein. Of roughly 250,000 distinct CDR3 sequences listed, approximately 50% were seen once; the top ten hold 7% to 9.5%. Sequencing used sorted CD4+, CD8+, or CD8+CD57+ T cells (not recorded which) from PBMCs. These receptors were obtained from a human donor with aplastic anemia. Each CDR3 is given without its conserved first and last residue. Fields, in order: J gene, V gene, CDR3 protein.

TRBJ2-1 | TRBV7-9 | ASRGGDDSGVNEQF
TRBJ2-1 | TRBV5-6 | AAAGRNEQF
TRBJ1-5 | TRBV7-9 | ASSLGDRGHQPQH
TRBJ1-2 | TRBV5-1 | ASSLYRGGYT
TRBJ1-5 | TRBV10-3 | ASSYSEAGAHQPQH
TRBJ1-6 | TRBV30 | AWDPGQGYSPLH
TRBJ2-1 | TRBV20-1 | SARDQGRDYNEQF
TRBJ2-3 | TRBV7-9 | ASSPVTNTDTQY
TRBJ1-1 | TRBV29-1 | SVLGGSEEAF
TRBJ1-5 | TRBV15 | ATRDQGGTNQPQH
TRBJ1-1 | TRBV6-5 | ASSYSISDTEAF
TRBJ1-1 | TRBV2 | ASSERGGPQGAF
TRBJ1-3 | TRBV7-2 | ASSLGGTGNTIY
TRBJ2-2 | TRBV7-9 | ASSLHIAGVSGELF
TRBJ2-1 | TRBV30 | AGTSGDYEQF
TRBJ2-2 | TRBV7-8 | ASSLSRAGTGELF
TRBJ1-1 | TRBV4-1 | ASSQGGTENTEAF
TRBJ2-1 | TRBV27 | ASHNYRNEQF
TRBJ1-3 | TRBV25-1 | ASTIEAGKYFSGNTIY
TRBJ2-7 | TRBV19 | ASSQGHYEQY
TRBJ2-7 | TRBV4-3 | ASSQGVKGVEQY
TRBJ2-7 | TRBV7-9 | ASSPAGLSSYEQY
TRBJ1-2 | TRBV4-3 | ASSLVQGASGYT
TRBJ2-5 | TRBV19 | ASSLRGGPQETQY
TRBJ2-1 | TRBV24-1 | ATSDSLRDRLNNEQF
TRBJ2-4 | TRBV7-2 | ASSFRGRDLGLSIQY
TRBJ2-7 | TRBV15 | ATSRPTGRQY
TRBJ2-1 | TRBV7-6 | TSSSSSYNEQF
TRBJ2-3 | TRBV7-9 | ASSATGREDTDTQY
TRBJ2-1 | TRBV5-6 | ASSITGRAHTVAEQF
TRBJ2-1 | TRBV25-1 | ASNRAGPYNEQF
TRBJ1-2 | TRBV2 | AITGANYGYT
TRBJ2-7 | TRBV20-1 | SARAPGTRGEQY
TRBJ1-5 | TRBV7-8 | ASSFYRRQTQH
TRBJ1-5 | TRBV5-6 | ASSLAGAGNQPQH
TRBJ2-7 | TRBV5-1 | ASSLWDEGHEQY
TRBJ1-5 | TRBV20-1 | SASDEQGACQPQH
TRBJ2-1 | TRBV7-7 | ASSLVGLAGVINEQF
TRBJ2-1 | TRBV7-2 | ASSPGPPGSYNEQF
TRBJ2-7 | TRBV25-1 | ASSPAGTPTYEQY
TRBJ2-2 | TRBV7-3 | ASRLGAGDTGELF
TRBJ2-7 | TRBV7-8 | ASSLGLGTLYEQY